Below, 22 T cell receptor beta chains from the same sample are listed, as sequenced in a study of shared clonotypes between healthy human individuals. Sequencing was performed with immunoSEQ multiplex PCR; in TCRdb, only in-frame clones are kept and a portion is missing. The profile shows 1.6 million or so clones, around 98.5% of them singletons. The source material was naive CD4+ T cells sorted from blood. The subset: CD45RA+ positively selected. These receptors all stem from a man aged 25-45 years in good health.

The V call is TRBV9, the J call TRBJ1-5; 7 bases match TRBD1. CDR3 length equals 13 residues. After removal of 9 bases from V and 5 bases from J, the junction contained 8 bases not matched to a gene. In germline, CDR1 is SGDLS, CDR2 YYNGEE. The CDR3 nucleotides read TGTGCCATCAGGAGGCAGGGGGATCAGCCCCAGCATTTT. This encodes CAIRRQGDQPQHF. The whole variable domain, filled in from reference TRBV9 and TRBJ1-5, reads DSGVTQTPKHLITATGQRVTLRCSPRSGDLSVYWYQQSLDQGLQFLIQYYNGEERAKGNILERFSAQQFPDLHSELNLSSLELGDSALYFCAIRRQGDQPQHFGDGTRLSIL.

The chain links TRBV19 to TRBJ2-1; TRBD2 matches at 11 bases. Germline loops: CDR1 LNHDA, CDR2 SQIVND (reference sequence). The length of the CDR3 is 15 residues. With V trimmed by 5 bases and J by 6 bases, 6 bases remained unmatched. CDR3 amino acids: CASSLLAGVSNEQFF. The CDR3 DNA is TGTGCCAGTAGTTTACTAGCGGGAGTGAGCAATGAGCAGTTCTTC.

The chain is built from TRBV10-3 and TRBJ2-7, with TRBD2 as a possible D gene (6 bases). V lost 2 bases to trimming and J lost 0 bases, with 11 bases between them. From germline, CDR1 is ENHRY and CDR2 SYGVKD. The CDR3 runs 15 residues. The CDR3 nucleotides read TGTGCCATCAGTGAGGGGGCGGGGAGCTCCTACGAGCAGTACTTC. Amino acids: CAISEGAGSSYEQYF.

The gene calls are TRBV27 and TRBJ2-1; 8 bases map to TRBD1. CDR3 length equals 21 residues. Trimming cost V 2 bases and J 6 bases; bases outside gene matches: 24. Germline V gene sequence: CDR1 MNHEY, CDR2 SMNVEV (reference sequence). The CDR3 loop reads CASSLRSPRGLLLGGGNEQFF. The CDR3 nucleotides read TGTGCCAGCAGTTTAAGGTCCCCCAGGGGGCTTTTATTAGGCGGTGGCAATGAGCAGTTCTTC.

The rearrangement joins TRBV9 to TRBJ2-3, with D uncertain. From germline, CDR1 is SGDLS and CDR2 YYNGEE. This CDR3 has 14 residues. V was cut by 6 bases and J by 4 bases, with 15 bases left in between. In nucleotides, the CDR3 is TGTGCCAGCACTCAGATCCCCATGGCAGATACGCAGTATTTT. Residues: CASTQIPMADTQYF. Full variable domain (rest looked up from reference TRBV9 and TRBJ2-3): DSGVTQTPKHLITATGQRVTLRCSPRSGDLSVYWYQQSLDQGLQFLIQYYNGEERAKGNILERFSAQQFPDLHSELNLSSLELGDSALYFCASTQIPMADTQYFGPGTRLTVL.

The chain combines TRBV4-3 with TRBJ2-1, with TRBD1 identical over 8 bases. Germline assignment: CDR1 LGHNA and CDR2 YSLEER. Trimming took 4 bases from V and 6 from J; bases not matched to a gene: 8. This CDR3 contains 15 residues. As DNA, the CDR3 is TGCGCCAGCAGCCGAGCAGGGGGCCCGTCCAATGAGCAGTTCTTC. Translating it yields CASSRAGGPSNEQFF.

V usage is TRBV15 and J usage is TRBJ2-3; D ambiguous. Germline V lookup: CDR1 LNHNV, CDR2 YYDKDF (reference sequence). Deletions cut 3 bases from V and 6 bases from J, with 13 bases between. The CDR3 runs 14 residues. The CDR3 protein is CATSSRTSADTQYF. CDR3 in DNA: TGTGCCACCAGCAGTCGCACATCGGCGGATACGCAGTATTTT.

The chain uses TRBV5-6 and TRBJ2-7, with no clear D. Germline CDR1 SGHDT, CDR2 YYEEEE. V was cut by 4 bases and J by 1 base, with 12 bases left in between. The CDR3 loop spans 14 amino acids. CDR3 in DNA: TGTGCCAGCAGCCCAGGACCGGCATCCTACGAGCAGTACTTC. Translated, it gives CASSPGPASYEQYF. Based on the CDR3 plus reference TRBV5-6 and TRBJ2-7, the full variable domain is DAGVTQSPTHLIKTRGQQVTLRCSPKSGHDTVSWYQQALGQGPQFIFQYYEEEERQRGNFPDRFSGHQFPNYSSELNVNALLLGDSALYLCASSPGPASYEQYFGPGTRLTVT.

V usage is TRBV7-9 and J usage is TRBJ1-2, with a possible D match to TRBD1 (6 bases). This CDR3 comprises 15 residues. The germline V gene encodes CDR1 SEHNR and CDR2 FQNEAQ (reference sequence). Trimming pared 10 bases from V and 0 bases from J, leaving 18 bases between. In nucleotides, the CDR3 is TGTGCCATCCCCCTCGGGGGGCCAGCTAACTATGGCTACACCTTC. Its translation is CAIPLGGPANYGYTF.

Here the CDR3 DNA reads TGTGCCACCTGGACCGGGCCGCCGAACACTGAAGCTTTCTTT. Protein product: CATWTGPPNTEAFF. The chain recombines TRBV19 with TRBJ1-1; D gene unclear. V was shortened by 10 bases and J by 1 base, with 16 bases between the two germline ends. There are 14 residues in the CDR3. In germline, CDR1 is LNHDA, CDR2 SQIVND (reference sequence).

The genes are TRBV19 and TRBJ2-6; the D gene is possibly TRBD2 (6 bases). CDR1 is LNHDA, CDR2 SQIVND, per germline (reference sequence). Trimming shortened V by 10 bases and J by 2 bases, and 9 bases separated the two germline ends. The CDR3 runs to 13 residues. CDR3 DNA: TGTGCCACCGGGGAGGCTGGGGCCAACGTCCTGACTTTC. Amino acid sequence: CATGEAGANVLTF.

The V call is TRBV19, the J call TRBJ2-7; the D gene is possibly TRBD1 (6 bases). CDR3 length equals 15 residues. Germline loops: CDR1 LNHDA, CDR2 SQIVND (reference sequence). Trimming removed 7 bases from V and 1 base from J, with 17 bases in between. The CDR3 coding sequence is TGTGCCAGTACCAGGCGGGCAGGGGCGTCCTACGAGCAGTACTTC. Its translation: CASTRRAGASYEQYF.

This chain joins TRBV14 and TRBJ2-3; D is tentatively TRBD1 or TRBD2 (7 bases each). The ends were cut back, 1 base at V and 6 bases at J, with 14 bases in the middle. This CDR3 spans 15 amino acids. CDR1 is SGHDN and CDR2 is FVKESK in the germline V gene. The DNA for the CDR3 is TGTGCCAGCAGCCAAGTGACAGGGAGGGCCGATACGCAGTATTTT. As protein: CASSQVTGRADTQYF.

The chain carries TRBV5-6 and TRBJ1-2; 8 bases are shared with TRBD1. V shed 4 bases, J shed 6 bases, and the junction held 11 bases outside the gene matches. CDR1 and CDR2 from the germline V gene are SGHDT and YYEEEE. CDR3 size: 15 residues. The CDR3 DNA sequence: TGTGCCAGCAGCCCGAGATGGACAGGGCTTGATGGCTACACCTTC. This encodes CASSPRWTGLDGYTF. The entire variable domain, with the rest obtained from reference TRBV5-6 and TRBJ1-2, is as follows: DAGVTQSPTHLIKTRGQQVTLRCSPKSGHDTVSWYQQALGQGPQFIFQYYEEEERQRGNFPDRFSGHQFPNYSSELNVNALLLGDSALYLCASSPRWTGLDGYTFGSGTRLTVV.

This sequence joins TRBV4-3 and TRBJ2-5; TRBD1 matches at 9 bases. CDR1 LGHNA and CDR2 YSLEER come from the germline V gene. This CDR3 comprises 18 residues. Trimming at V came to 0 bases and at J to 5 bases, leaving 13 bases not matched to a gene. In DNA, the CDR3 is TGCGCCAGCAGCCAAGATCCCCCACAGGGGGCTACGGAGGAGACCCAGTACTTC. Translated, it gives CASSQDPPQGATEETQYF.

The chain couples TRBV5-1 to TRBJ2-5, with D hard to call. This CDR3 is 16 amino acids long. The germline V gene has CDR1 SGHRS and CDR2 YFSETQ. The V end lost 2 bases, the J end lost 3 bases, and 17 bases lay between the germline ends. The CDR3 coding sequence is TGCGCCAGCAGCTTCCGTCCAGGAAGACTGGAAGAGACCCAGTACTTC. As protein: CASSFRPGRLEETQYF. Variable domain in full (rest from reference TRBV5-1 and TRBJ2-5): KAGVTQTPRYLIKTRGQQVTLSCSPISGHRSVSWYQQTPGQGLQFLFEYFSETQRNKGNFPGRFSGRQFSNSRSEMNVSTLELGDSALYLCASSFRPGRLEETQYFGPGTRLLVL.

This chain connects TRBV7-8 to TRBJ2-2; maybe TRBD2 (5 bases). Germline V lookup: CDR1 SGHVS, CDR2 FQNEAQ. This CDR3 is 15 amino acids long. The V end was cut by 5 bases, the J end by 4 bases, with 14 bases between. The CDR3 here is CASSPLTMVTGELFF. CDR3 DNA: TGTGCCAGCAGCCCCTTGACTATGGTCACCGGGGAGCTGTTTTTT.

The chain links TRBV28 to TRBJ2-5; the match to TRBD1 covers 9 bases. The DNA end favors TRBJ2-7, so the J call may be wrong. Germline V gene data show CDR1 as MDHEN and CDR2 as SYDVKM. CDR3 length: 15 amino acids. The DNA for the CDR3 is TGTGCCAGCAGTTTCGGGACAGGGAGCACCTACGAGCAGTACTTC. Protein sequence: CASSFGTGSTYEQYF.

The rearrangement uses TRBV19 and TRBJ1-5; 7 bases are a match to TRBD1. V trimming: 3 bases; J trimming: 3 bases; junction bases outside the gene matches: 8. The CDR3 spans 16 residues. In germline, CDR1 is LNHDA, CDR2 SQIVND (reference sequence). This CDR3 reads CASSIRATGTNQPQHF. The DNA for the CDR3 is TGTGCCAGTAGTATTCGGGCGACAGGGACCAATCAGCCCCAGCATTTT.

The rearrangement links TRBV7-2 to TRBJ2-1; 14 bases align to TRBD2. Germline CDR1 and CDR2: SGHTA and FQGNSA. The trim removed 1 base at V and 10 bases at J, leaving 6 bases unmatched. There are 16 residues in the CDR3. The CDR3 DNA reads TGTGCCAGCAGCTTAGTCCCGGGACTAGCGGGAGAGGAGCAGTTCTTC. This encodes CASSLVPGLAGEEQFF.

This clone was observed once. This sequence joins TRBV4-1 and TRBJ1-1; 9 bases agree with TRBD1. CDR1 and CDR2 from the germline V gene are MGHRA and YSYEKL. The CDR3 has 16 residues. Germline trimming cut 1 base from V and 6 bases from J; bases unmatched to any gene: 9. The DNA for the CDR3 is TGCGCCAGCAGCCAAGGCGGGGACAGGGTGTTCTCTGAAGCTTTCTTT. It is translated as CASSQGGDRVFSEAFF.

CDR3 amino acids: CATTPLALAGGYEQFF. CDR3 nucleotide sequence: TGTGCCACCACCCCCTTAGCACTAGCGGGAGGCTATGAGCAGTTCTTC. The V and J genes are TRBV15 and TRBJ2-1; 12 nucleotides align to TRBD2. V trimming: 7 bases; J trimming: 8 bases; junction bases outside the gene matches: 12. Germline CDR1 is LNHNV and CDR2 is YYDKDF (reference sequence). This CDR3 is 16 amino acids long.